This T cell receptor beta chain was recovered during a study of blood T cells in healthy people across ages. Germline trimming cut 3 bases from V and 6 bases from J; bases unmatched to any gene: 4. The CDR3 length is 12 residues. Germline assignment: CDR1 DFQATT and CDR2 SNEGSKA (reference sequence). This clonotype was observed many times. For the second PCR, which ran for about 6 to 11 cycles, a sample-barcoded 5' primer and a J-beta primer mix were used. TCRdb passed the 5' RACE reads through MiXCR, listing each CDR3 protein once. The sample contains fewer than 1,000,000 distinct CDR3 sequences, under 45% of which appear only once.

Sequences were obtained from blood. The sequence was collected from a man aged 55 to 70 in good health. This chain uses TRBV20-1 with TRBJ2-7, with 8 bases aligning to TRBD1. The CDR3 region has the DNA TGCAGTGCTAGGACAGGGGCCGGCGAGCAGTACTTC. Amino acid sequence: CSARTGAGEQYF.